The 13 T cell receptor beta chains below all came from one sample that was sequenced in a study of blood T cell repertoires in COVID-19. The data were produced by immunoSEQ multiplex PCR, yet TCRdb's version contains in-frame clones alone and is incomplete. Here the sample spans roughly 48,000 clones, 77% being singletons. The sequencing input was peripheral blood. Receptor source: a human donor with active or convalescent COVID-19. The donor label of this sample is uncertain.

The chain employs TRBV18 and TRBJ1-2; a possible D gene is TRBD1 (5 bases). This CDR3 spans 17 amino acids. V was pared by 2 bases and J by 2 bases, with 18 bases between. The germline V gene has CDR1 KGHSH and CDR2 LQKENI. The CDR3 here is CASSPTYRQTLNYGYTF. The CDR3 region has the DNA TGTGCCAGCTCACCAACTTACCGACAGACCCTGAACTATGGCTACACCTTC. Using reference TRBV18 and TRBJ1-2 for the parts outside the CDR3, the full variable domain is NAGVMQNPRHLVRRRGQEARLRCSPMKGHSHVYWYRQLPEEGLKFMVYLQKENIIDESGMPKERFSAEFPKEGPSILRIQQVVRGDSAAYFCASSPTYRQTLNYGYTFGSGTRLTVV.

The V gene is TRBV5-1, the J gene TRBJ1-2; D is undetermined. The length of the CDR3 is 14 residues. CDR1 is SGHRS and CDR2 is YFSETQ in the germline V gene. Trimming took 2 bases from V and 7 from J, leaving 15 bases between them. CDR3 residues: CASSLERSGSGYTF. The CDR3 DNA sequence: TGCGCCAGCAGCTTAGAAAGATCGGGAAGTGGCTACACCTTC.

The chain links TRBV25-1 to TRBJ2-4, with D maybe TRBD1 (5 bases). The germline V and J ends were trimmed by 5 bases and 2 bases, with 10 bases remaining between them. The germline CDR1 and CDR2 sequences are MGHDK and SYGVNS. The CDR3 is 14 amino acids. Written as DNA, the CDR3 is TGTGCCAGCAGTCTTCGACAGTCCAAAAACATTCAGTACTTC. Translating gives CASSLRQSKNIQYF.

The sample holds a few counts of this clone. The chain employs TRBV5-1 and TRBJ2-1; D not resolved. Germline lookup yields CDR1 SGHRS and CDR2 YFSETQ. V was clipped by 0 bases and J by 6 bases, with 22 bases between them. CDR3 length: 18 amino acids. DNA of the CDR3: TGCGCCAGCAGCTTGGATCCGGAGCGTACACGGTTGGGCAATGAGCAGTTCTTC. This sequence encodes CASSLDPERTRLGNEQFF.

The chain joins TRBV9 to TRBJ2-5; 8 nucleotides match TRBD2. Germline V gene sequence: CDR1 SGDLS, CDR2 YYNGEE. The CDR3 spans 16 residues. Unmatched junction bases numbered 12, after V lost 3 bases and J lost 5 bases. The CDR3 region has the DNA TGTGCCAGCAGCGGGCCTCCCCTTAGCGGGACGGAGACCCAGTACTTC. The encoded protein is CASSGPPLSGTETQYF.

The CDR3 spells CASSRGQGSGNTIYF. In DNA, the CDR3 is TGCGCCAGCAGTCGGGGACAGGGATCTGGAAACACCATATATTTT. The chain employs TRBV5-1 and TRBJ1-3; 9 bases fit TRBD1. CDR3 length: 15 amino acids. Trimming took 5 bases from V and 1 from J; bases not matched to a gene: 4. From germline, CDR1 is SGHRS and CDR2 YFSETQ.

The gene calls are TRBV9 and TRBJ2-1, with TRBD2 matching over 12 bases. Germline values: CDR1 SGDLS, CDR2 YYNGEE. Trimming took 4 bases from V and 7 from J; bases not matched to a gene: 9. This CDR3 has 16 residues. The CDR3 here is CASSPRLAGGLNEQFF. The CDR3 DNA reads TGTGCCAGCAGCCCTCGGCTAGCGGGAGGGCTAAATGAGCAGTTCTTC.

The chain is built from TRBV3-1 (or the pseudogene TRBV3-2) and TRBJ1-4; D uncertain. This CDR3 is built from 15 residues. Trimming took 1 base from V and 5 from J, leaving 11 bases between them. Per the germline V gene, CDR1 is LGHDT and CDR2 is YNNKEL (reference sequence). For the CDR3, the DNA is TGTGCCAGCAGCCAAGGCGGGGAGAAAAATGAAAAACTGTTTTTT. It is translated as CASSQGGEKNEKLFF.

Here the CDR3 reads CASSLGTGKETQYF. In DNA form, the CDR3 reads TGTGCCAGCAGCCTAGGGACAGGTAAAGAGACCCAGTACTTC. The chain recombines TRBV9 with TRBJ2-5, with 8 bases aligning to TRBD1. This CDR3 has 14 residues. Trimming at V came to 4 bases and at J to 3 bases, leaving 5 bases not matched to a gene. CDR1 SGDLS and CDR2 YYNGEE come from the germline V gene.

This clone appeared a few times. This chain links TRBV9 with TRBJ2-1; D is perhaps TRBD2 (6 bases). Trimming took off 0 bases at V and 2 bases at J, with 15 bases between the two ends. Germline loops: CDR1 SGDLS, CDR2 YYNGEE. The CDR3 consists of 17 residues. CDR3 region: CASSVDSGTGTYNEQFF. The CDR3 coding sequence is TGTGCCAGCAGCGTAGACTCCGGGACTGGAACCTACAATGAGCAGTTCTTC.

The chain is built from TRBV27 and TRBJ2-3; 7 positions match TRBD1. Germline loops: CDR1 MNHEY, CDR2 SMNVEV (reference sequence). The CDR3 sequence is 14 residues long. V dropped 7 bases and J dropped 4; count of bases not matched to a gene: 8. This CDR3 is CASTRFTGADTQYF. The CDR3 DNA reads TGTGCCAGCACCCGTTTTACAGGGGCAGATACGCAGTATTTT.

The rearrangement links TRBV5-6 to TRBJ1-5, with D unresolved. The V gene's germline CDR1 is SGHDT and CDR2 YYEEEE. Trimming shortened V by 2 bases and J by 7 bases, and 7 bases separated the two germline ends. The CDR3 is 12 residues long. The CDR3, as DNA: TGTGCCAGCAGCTTCGGGGTACAGCCCCAGCATTTT. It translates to CASSFGVQPQHF.

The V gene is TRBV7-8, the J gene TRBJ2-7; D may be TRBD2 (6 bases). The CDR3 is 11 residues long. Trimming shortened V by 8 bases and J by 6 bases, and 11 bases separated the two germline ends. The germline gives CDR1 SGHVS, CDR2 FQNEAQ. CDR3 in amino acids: CASAWGGEQYF. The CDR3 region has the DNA TGTGCCAGCGCCTGGGGAGGCGAGCAGTACTTC.